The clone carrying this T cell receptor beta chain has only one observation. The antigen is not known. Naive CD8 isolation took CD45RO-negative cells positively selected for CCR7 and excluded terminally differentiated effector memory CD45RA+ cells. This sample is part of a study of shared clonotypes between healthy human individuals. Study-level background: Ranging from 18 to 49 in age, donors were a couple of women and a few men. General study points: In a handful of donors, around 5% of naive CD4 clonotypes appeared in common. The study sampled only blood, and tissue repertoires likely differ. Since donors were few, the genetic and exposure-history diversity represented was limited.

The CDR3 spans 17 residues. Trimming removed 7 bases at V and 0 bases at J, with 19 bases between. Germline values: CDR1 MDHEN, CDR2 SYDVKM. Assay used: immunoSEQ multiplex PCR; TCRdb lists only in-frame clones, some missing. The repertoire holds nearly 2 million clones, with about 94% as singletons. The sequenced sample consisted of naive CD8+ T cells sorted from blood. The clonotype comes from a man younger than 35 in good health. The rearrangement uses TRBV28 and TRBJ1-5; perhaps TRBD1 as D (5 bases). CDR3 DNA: TGTGCCAGCAAAAACCCGGGGCAGTCGCTTAGCAATCAGCCCCAGCATTTT. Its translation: CASKNPGQSLSNQPQHF.